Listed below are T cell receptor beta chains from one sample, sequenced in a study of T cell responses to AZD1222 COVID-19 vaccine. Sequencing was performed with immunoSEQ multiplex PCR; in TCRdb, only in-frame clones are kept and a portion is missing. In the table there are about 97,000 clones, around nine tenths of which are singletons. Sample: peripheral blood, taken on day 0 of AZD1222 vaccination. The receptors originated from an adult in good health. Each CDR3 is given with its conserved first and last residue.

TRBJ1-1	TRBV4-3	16	CASSQDGVGGQIEAFF
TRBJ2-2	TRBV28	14	CASTGTGFAGELFF
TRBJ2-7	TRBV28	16	CASPPLWGATSYEQYF
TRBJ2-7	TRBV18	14	CASSPKLDSYEQYF
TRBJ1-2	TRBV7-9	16	CASSLMTGAPGYGYTF
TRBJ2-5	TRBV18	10	CASAEETQYF
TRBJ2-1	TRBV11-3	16	CASSLGVAGVYNEQFF
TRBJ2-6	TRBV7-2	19	CASSLVGTGAISGANVLTF
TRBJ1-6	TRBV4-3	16	CASSLTPTGQESPLHF
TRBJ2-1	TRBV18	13	CASSLWTDNEQFF
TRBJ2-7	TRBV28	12	CASRKLIYEQYF
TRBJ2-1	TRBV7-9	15	CASSPTNQNYNEQFF
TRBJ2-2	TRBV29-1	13	CSGRGQNTGELFF
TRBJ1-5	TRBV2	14	CASSDNRGDEPQHF
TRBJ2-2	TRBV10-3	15	CAISEWAGGAGELFF
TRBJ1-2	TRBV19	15	CASSIQDREVGGYTF
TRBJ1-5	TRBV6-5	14	CASSYDLGVQPQHF
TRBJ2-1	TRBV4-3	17	CASSQGSISGVVDEQFF
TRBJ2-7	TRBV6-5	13	CASSQGPSYEQYF
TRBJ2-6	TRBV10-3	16	CAISGQGAPGANVLTF
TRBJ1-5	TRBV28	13	CASLTGSNQPQHF
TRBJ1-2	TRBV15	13	CATSTRPEGGYTF
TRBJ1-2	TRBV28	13	CASSLGQGYGYTF
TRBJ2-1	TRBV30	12	CAWRGGGNEQFF
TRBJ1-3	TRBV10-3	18	CAIRPGTGATFSGNTIYF
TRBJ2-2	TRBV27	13	CASTTGIAGELFF
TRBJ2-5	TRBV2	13	CASSARSQETQYF
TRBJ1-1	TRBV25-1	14	CASSESGENTEAFF